The clone carrying this TCR beta chain was seen repeatedly, ten times or more. The data originate from a study of regulatory T cells in long-lasting Graves disease. To make TCR beta libraries, researchers used iRepertoire HTBI primers and Arm-PCR of CDR3 regions. TCRdb reprocessed the multiplex PCR reads via MiXCR and lists one record per CDR3 protein. The sample lists 350,000 to 400,000 distinct CDR3 sequences; about a sixth were seen once. This CDR3 has 13 amino acids. Per the germline V gene, CDR1 is DFQATT and CDR2 is SNEGSKA (reference sequence). V gave up 3 bases and J gave up 4 bases; unmatched junction bases: 3. Time point given: newly diagnosed GD, antithyroid drugs for less than 3 months. The authors made the TCR library using RNA they extracted from PBMCs. These data were likewise used in another study, on T cells in Graves' hyperthyroidism and ophthalmopathy. That paper notes: TCR CDR3 regions were first amplified by RT-PCR with HTBI primers.

The sequenced sample was peripheral blood mononuclear cells (PBMCs), obtained at new diagnosis, from a patient treated with antithyroid drugs. V and J are TRBV20-1 and TRBJ2-5; TRBD2 agrees at 9 bases. This TCR derives from a woman aged 18-29 years with Graves disease. This chain's CDR3 is CSASGRGGETQYF. The DNA for the CDR3 is TGCAGTGCTAGCGGGCGGGGGGGAGAGACCCAGTACTTC.